This entry features one T cell receptor (beta chain) sequence. Its cognate antigen is unknown. Primers included in the PCR were 60 Vbeta and 13 Jbeta primers. Clones were read by immunoSEQ multiplex PCR, and TCRdb kept only the in-frame ones, dropping some. This table has 200,000 to 300,000 clones, 82% appearing once. This sample is part of a study of cytomegalovirus exposure and HLA in healthy donors. Study-wide results and caveats: Later on, an analysis showed TCR association rates differing by HLA locus, with DRB1 the most and HLA-C the fewest. Diagnosis of cytomegalovirus status made by the classifier reportedly showed high specificity and sensitivity. Later on, analysis showed that most CMV-associated TCR beta chains appeared to be HLA-restricted.

CDR1 and CDR2 from the germline V gene are MDHEN and SYDVKM. The length of the CDR3 is 17 residues. Trimming took 7 bases from V and 6 from J; bases not matched to a gene: 11. The receptor was isolated from a woman aged 40 to 55 in good health and CMV-seropositive. Specimen: PBMCs. The chain links TRBV28 to TRBJ2-1; 14 positions agree with TRBD2. The CDR3 loop reads CASMNSRGTSGSNEQFF. CDR3 bases: TGTGCCAGCATGAATAGTAGGGGGACTAGCGGGAGCAATGAGCAGTTCTTC.